The 29 T cell receptor beta chains below come from one sample, sequenced in a study of blood T cell repertoires in COVID-19. Profiled with immunoSEQ multiplex PCR; TCRdb holds only in-frame clones, not every one. The table lists roughly 290,000 clones, approximately 86% of them singletons. The sequencing sample was made of peripheral blood. The receptors derive from a woman aged 25 to 39 who had recovered from COVID-19.

The rearrangement uses TRBV5-1 and TRBJ1-3; 7 bases map to TRBD1. Trimming at V came to 3 bases and at J to 0 bases, leaving 6 bases not matched to a gene. CDR1 is SGHRS, CDR2 YFSETQ, per germline. The CDR3 loop spans 16 amino acids. The CDR3 DNA follows: TGCGCCAGCAGCTCCCAACAGGGGTACTCTGGAAACACCATATATTTT. Protein sequence: CASSSQQGYSGNTIYF.

J is TRBJ2-7 and V is TRBV6-5; D is possibly TRBD2 (6 bases). Germline lookup yields CDR1 MNHEY and CDR2 SVGAGI. The ends were cut back, 6 bases at V and 4 bases at J, with 16 bases in the middle. The CDR3 loop spans 14 amino acids. DNA for the CDR3: TGTGCCAGCAGGCACCCCGCCGGGACTTACGAGCAGTACTTC. Amino acids: CASRHPAGTYEQYF.

In DNA form, the CDR3 reads TGTGCCAGCAGCCTTGGGACAGGGGGCCGACAGCCCCAGCATTTT. It is translated as CASSLGTGGRQPQHF. The chain couples TRBV3-1 (or the pseudogene TRBV3-2) to TRBJ1-5, with 12 bases fitting TRBD1. V was clipped by 4 bases and J by 7 bases; unmatched bases: 5. The CDR3 extends over 15 amino acids. Germline CDR1 and CDR2: LGHDT and YNNKEL (reference sequence).

This clone appeared many times. This chain uses TRBV2 with TRBJ2-7, with 12 bases that match TRBD1. Germline-derived CDR1 and CDR2 are SNHLY and FYNNEI. The ends lost 6 bases at V and 3 bases at J; junction bases unmatched: 6. The CDR3 has 15 residues. The CDR3 protein is CASSEGQGANYEQYF. CDR3 sequence (DNA): TGTGCCAGCAGCGAGGGACAGGGGGCAAACTACGAGCAGTACTTC.

CDR3 residues: CASNPWRSDDTQYF. The CDR3 DNA sequence: TGTGCCAGCAACCCTTGGCGGAGTGATGATACGCAGTATTTT. V usage is TRBV7-9 and J usage is TRBJ2-3; D unresolved. Germline CDR1 reads SEHNR; CDR2 reads FQNEAQ (reference sequence). The CDR3 is 14 amino acids. V was clipped by 7 bases and J by 6 bases, with 17 bases between them. Filled out from reference TRBV7-9 and TRBJ2-3, the complete variable domain reads DTGVSQNPRHKITKRGQNVTFRCDPISEHNRLYWYRQTLGQGPEFLTYFQNEAQLEKSRLLSDRFSAERPKGSFSTLEIQRTEQGDSAMYLCASNPWRSDDTQYFGPGTRLTVL.

In regard to this clone: Other DNA sequences in this specimen translate into the identical CDR3. Here the CDR3 reads CASSPGTGNTEAFF. The CDR3 DNA is TGTGCCAGCTCACCCGGGACAGGGAACACTGAAGCTTTCTTT. The chain employs TRBV18 and TRBJ1-1, with TRBD1 matching 8 bases. The CDR3 loop spans 14 amino acids. V was pared by 3 bases and J by 1 base, with 1 base of the junction left unmatched. From germline, CDR1 is KGHSH and CDR2 LQKENI.

This CDR3 reads CASRKTGTGGTEAFF. CDR3 sequence (DNA): TGCGCCAGCAGGAAGACCGGGACAGGGGGCACTGAAGCTTTCTTT. This sequence joins TRBV10-1 and TRBJ1-1, with 11 positions matching TRBD1. Losses at the gene ends were 6 bases for V and 4 bases for J; bases not matched to a gene: 7. This CDR3 is built from 15 residues. CDR1 and CDR2 (germline): WNHNN, SYGVQD (reference sequence).

The rearrangement links TRBV7-2 to TRBJ2-7; 7 bases agree with TRBD1. The CDR3 spans 13 residues. The germline V gene has CDR1 SGHTA and CDR2 FQGNSA. Trimming cost V 7 bases and J 6 bases; bases outside gene matches: 9. The CDR3: CASKGARMREQYF. CDR3 in DNA: TGTGCCAGCAAGGGGGCTCGGATGCGCGAGCAGTACTTC.

This clone was detected only a few times. The chain recombines TRBV10-3 with TRBJ1-5; a possible D gene is TRBD1 (6 bases). This CDR3 comprises 15 residues. The germline gives CDR1 ENHRY, CDR2 SYGVKD. V was trimmed by 3 bases and J by 3 bases, leaving 12 bases between them. As DNA, the CDR3 is TGTGCCATCAGTGAACAGGGAAGAGACAATCAGCCCCAGCATTTT. Translating it yields CAISEQGRDNQPQHF.

The chain couples TRBV28 to TRBJ1-4; D may be TRBD1 (6 bases). Germline CDR1 is MDHEN and CDR2 is SYDVKM. The V gene lost 5 bases and the J gene lost 7 bases, with 14 bases spanning the gap. The CDR3 is 14 amino acids. CDR3 in amino acids: CASSTVQGIEKLFF. The CDR3 region has the DNA TGTGCCAGCAGTACCGTCCAGGGGATTGAAAAACTGTTTTTT.

The V gene is TRBV27, the J gene TRBJ2-1; 12 positions match TRBD2. Trimming cost V 6 bases and J 8 bases; bases outside gene matches: 8. This CDR3 has 15 residues. Germline V gives CDR1 MNHEY, CDR2 SMNVEV (reference sequence). The CDR3 coding sequence is TGTGCCAGCAGACCGGGACTAGCGGGTCTGCATGAGCAGTTCTTC. Its translation: CASRPGLAGLHEQFF.

The chain uses TRBV27 and TRBJ2-7, with TRBD1 matching 8 bases. V lost 8 bases, J lost 0 bases, and 3 bases stayed unmatched. Germline values: CDR1 MNHEY, CDR2 SMNVEV (reference sequence). CDR3 size: 13 residues. This CDR3 is CASRTGSSYEQYF. CDR3 DNA sequence: TGTGCCAGCCGGACAGGGAGCTCCTACGAGCAGTACTTC.

This chain connects TRBV24-1 to TRBJ2-1; 14 nucleotides match TRBD2. CDR1 and CDR2 from the germline V gene are KGHDR and SFDVKD. This CDR3 is built from 17 residues. J was trimmed by 4 bases and V by 3 bases; bases with no gene match: 4. CDR3 sequence (DNA): TGTGCCACCAGTGATGGGACTAGCGGGGGCCCATACAATGAGCAGTTCTTC. Encoded protein: CATSDGTSGGPYNEQFF.

The chain uses TRBV6-5 and TRBJ1-1; D gene ambiguous. The CDR3 is made up of 15 amino acids. Germline V lookup: CDR1 MNHEY, CDR2 SVGAGI. Trimming stripped 2 bases from V and 3 bases from J, with 13 bases between. The CDR3 protein is CASSYGGRAYTEAFF. The CDR3 DNA sequence: TGTGCCAGCAGTTACGGCGGGAGGGCTTACACTGAAGCTTTCTTT.

This clone was detected once. CDR3 nucleotides: TGTGCCACCCTTAGGGGAATCGACTCTGGGGCCAACGTCCTGACTTTC. It is translated as CATLRGIDSGANVLTF. The genes are TRBV15 and TRBJ2-6, with D possibly TRBD1 on 5 matching bases. Trimming took 8 bases from V and 0 from J, leaving 14 bases between them. CDR3 length equals 16 residues. Looked up from germline, CDR1 is LNHNV and CDR2 is YYDKDF (reference sequence). Together with reference TRBV15 and TRBJ2-6, the CDR3 gives the full variable domain: DAMVIQNPRYQVTQFGKPVTLSCSQTLNHNVMYWYQQKSSQAPKLLFHYYDKDFNNEADTPDNFQSRRPNTSFCFLDIRSPGLGDTAMYLCATLRGIDSGANVLTFGAGSRLTVL.

The chain employs TRBV27 and TRBJ1-2, with 9 bases identical to TRBD1. Per germline, CDR1 MNHEY and CDR2 SMNVEV (reference sequence). V was clipped by 5 bases and J by 4 bases; unmatched bases: 8. The CDR3 length is 15 residues. As DNA, the CDR3 is TGTGCCAGCAGTCCAGCCGGGACAGGGACCTATGGCTACACCTTC. Translating it yields CASSPAGTGTYGYTF.

The chain recombines TRBV5-4 with TRBJ2-1, with D unclear. Trimming left V 5 bases short and J 4 bases short, with 13 bases between. The CDR3 is 14 amino acids. CDR1 and CDR2 (germline): SGHNT, YYREEE (reference sequence). The CDR3 region has the DNA TGTGCCAGCAGGGGCTATGAGATGTACAATGAGCAGTTCTTC. Its protein is CASRGYEMYNEQFF.

CDR3 DNA sequence: TGTGCCAGCAGCCCGCCTAGCGGGGGGTCCACCGGGGAGCTGTTTTTT. The encoded protein is CASSPPSGGSTGELFF. This sequence joins TRBV13 and TRBJ2-2; TRBD2 aligns across 11 bases. Germline V gene lookup returns CDR1 PRHDT and CDR2 FYEKMQ (reference sequence). J was trimmed by 4 bases and V by 5 bases; bases with no gene match: 6. The CDR3 totals 16 residues. Looking up the rest from reference TRBV13 and TRBJ2-2 gives the full variable domain: AAGVIQSPRHLIKEKRETATLKCYPIPRHDTVYWYQQGPGQDPQFLISFYEKMQSDKGSIPDRFSAQQFSDYHSELNMSSLELGDSALYFCASSPPSGGSTGELFFGEGSRLTVL.

J is TRBJ2-7 and V is TRBV6-5, with a possible D match to TRBD1 (6 bases). Trimming stripped 0 bases from V and 2 bases from J, with 14 bases between. The CDR3 length is 16 residues. Germline V lookup: CDR1 MNHEY, CDR2 SVGAGI. The CDR3 here is CASSYSNPGATYEQYF. In DNA, the CDR3 is TGTGCCAGCAGTTACTCGAATCCAGGGGCTACCTACGAGCAGTACTTC.

The rearrangement joins TRBV6-5 to TRBJ1-4, with 11 bases that match TRBD1. CDR3 size: 15 residues. The germline V gene encodes CDR1 MNHEY and CDR2 SVGAGI. The V segment lost 0 bases and the J segment 8 bases; nucleotides outside the gene matches: 2. The CDR3 region has the DNA TGTGCCAGCAGTTACTCGGGACAGGGGGACGAAAAACTGTTTTTT. Translated: CASSYSGQGDEKLFF.

V and J are TRBV12-3 or TRBV12-4 and TRBJ1-4, with a tentative D call TRBD1 (6 bases). The CDR3 extends over 13 amino acids. Trimming took off 8 bases at V and 6 bases at J, with 13 bases between the two ends. DNA for the CDR3: TGTGCCAGCGGGCGGGGGGCGGATGAAAAACTGTTTTTT. The encoded protein is CASGRGADEKLFF.

This rearrangement joins TRBV5-1 to TRBJ1-1, with D unresolved. The CDR3 length is 15 residues. The V and J ends lost 4 bases and 2 bases respectively, with 15 bases between them. Germline V gene data show CDR1 as SGHRS and CDR2 as YFSETQ. The CDR3 protein is CASSENTRVNTEAFF. The CDR3 DNA reads TGCGCCAGCAGCGAAAACACTAGGGTTAACACTGAAGCTTTCTTT.

The J gene is TRBJ1-1, the V gene TRBV19, with D possibly TRBD1 on 5 matching bases. The germline V and J ends were trimmed by 11 bases and 8 bases, with 15 bases remaining between them. Per germline, CDR1 LNHDA and CDR2 SQIVND (reference sequence). CDR3 length: 11 amino acids. The CDR3 DNA sequence: TGTGCCTCCAAATGGCAGGGCGAAGCTTTCTTT. Translation: CASKWQGEAFF.

This clone was picked up one time. The rearrangement joins TRBV12-5 to TRBJ2-2, with a tentative D call TRBD2 (6 bases). With 0 bases removed from V and 0 bases from J, the gap between germline ends came to 17 bases. CDR1 LGHNT and CDR2 FRNRAP come from the germline V gene. There are 19 residues in the CDR3. CDR3 in amino acids: CASGLVLGSGSANTGELFF. For the CDR3, the DNA is TGTGCTAGTGGTTTGGTATTGGGTAGCGGCTCCGCGAACACCGGGGAGCTGTTTTTT.

The V gene is TRBV28, the J gene TRBJ2-2; maybe TRBD1 (5 bases). The CDR3 runs to 13 residues. V shed 8 bases and J shed 4 bases, with 11 bases lying between them. Germline-derived CDR1 and CDR2 are MDHEN and SYDVKM. Here the CDR3 DNA reads TGTGCCAGCGAAATTCAGGGCACCGGGGAGCTGTTTTTT. Amino acid sequence: CASEIQGTGELFF.

V usage is TRBV6-1 and J usage is TRBJ1-1; 8 positions match TRBD1. V was clipped by 0 bases and J by 3 bases; unmatched bases: 6. The CDR3 totals 16 residues. CDR1 and CDR2 from the germline V gene are MNHNS and SASEGT. This CDR3 reads CASSEAPTGVDTEAFF. The DNA of the CDR3 is TGTGCCAGCAGTGAAGCGCCGACAGGGGTCGACACTGAAGCTTTCTTT.

The chain joins TRBV4-1 to TRBJ1-2, with TRBD1 identical over 8 bases. The J segment lost 5 bases and the V segment lost 6 bases, leaving 5 bases of the junction unmatched. Per germline, CDR1 MGHRA and CDR2 YSYEKL. The CDR3 contains 13 residues. Here the CDR3 reads CASSRQGQYGYTF. In DNA, the CDR3 is TGCGCCAGCAGTCGACAGGGGCAGTATGGCTACACCTTC.

The chain has TRBV5-6 and TRBJ2-6; D gene uncertain. In germline, CDR1 is SGHDT, CDR2 YYEEEE. V lost 2 bases to trimming and J lost 0 bases, with 6 bases between them. This CDR3 has 15 amino acids. The CDR3 loop reads CASSFRSSGANVLTF. CDR3 DNA sequence: TGTGCCAGCAGCTTCCGTAGCTCTGGGGCCAACGTCCTGACTTTC.

Comments on this clone: At one end, the junction sequence differs from germline, possibly due to a read error. This sequence joins TRBV4-2 and TRBJ2-5; TRBD2 matches at 16 bases. CDR3 size: 18 residues. The germline gives CDR1 LGHNA, CDR2 YNFKEQ. CDR3 bases: TGTGCCAGCAGCAAAGAAGGGACTAGCGGGGGGGGGCAAGAGACCCAGTACTTC. Protein product: CASSKEGTSGGGQETQYF.